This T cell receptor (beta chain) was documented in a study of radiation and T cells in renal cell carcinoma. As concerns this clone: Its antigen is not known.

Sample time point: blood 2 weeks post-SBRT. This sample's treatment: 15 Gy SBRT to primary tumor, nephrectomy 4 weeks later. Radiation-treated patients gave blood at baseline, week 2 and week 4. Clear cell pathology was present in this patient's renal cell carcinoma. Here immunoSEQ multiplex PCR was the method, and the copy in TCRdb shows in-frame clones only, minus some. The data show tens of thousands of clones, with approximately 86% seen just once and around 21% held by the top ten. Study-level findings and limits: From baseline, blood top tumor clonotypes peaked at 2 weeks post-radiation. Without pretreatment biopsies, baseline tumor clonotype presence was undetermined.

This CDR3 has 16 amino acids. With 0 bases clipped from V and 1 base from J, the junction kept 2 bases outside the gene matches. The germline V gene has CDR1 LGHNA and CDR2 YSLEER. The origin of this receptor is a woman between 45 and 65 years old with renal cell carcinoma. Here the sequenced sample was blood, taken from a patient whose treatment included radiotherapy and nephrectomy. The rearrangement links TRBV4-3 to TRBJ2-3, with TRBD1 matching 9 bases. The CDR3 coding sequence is TGCGCCAGCAGCCAAGAACGGACAGGGGGCACAGATACGCAGTATTTT. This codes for CASSQERTGGTDTQYF.